This TCR beta chain was identified during a study of OX40 agonist ivuxolimab in advanced cancers. Study-level findings and limits: At 0.1 to 3.0 mg/kg and by week 6, CD4+ and CD8+ T cells in the blood had expanded clonally. Some nonresponders likewise displayed low normalized T-cell clonal expansion. Mean expanded clone counts were higher in CD8+ than CD4+ T cells. Among patients with partial responses at 0.1-3.0 mg/kg, clonal expansion was among the lowest.

This CDR3 spans 17 amino acids. Trimming left V 0 bases short and J 1 base short, with 11 bases between. Per germline, CDR1 SGHDT and CDR2 YYEEEE. Comments on this clone: Its antigen is not known.

The table came from immunoSEQ multiplex PCR; TCRdb's copy has only in-frame clones and leaves some out. The sample yields 65,000 to 75,000 clones, 70% to 90% seen once. Material: CD4+ or CD8+ T cells sorted from blood, obtained in a trial of the OX40 agonist ivuxolimab. This chain connects TRBV5-6 to TRBJ2-6; D gene uncertain. This receptor was obtained from an adult with an advanced solid tumor such as melanoma, head and neck, liver or kidney cancer. The CDR3 DNA is TGTGCCAGCAGCTTGGTGAGACGGCTGTCTGGGGCCAACGTCCTGACTTTC. Translation: CASSLVRRLSGANVLTF.